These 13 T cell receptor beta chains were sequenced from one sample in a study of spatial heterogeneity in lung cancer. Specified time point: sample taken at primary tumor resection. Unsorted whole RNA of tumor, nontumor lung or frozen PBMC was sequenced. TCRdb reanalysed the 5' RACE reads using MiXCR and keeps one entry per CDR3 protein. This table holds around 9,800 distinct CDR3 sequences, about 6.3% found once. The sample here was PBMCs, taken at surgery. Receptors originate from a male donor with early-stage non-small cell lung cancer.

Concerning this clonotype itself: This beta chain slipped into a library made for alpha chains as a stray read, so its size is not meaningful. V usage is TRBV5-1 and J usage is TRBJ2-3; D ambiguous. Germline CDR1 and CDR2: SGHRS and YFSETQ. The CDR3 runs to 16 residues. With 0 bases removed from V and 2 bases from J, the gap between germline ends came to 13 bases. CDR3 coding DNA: TGCGCCAGCAGCTTGGCCGTCTGGGTATACACAGATACGCAGTATTTT. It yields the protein CASSLAVWVYTDTQYF.

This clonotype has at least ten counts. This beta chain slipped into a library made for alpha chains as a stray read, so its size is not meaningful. DNA of the CDR3: TGTGCCAGCAGTCCTAGGAGAGGGAACACTGAAGCTTTCTTT. It encodes CASSPRRGNTEAFF. The genes are TRBV12-3 or TRBV12-4 and TRBJ1-1; no firm D call. The CDR3 is 14 residues long. V gave up 5 bases and J gave up 1 base, with 11 bases separating them.

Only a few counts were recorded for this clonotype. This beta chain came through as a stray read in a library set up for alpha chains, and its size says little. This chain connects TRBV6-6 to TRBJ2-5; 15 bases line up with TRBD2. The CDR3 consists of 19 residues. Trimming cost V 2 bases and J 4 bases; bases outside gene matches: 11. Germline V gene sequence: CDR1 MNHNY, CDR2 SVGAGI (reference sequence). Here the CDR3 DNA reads TGTGCCAGCAGTTACACGTCGCCGGGACTAGCGGGAGGATCAGAGACCCAGTACTTC. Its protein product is CASSYTSPGLAGGSETQYF.

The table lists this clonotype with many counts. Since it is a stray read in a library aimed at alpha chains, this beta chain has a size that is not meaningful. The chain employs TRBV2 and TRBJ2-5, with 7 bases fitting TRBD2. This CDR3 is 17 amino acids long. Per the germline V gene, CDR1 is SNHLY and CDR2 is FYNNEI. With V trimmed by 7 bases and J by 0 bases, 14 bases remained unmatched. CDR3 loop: CASNTGPPRGYQETQYF. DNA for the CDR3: TGTGCCAGCAACACCGGGCCCCCGCGGGGGTACCAAGAGACCCAGTACTTC.

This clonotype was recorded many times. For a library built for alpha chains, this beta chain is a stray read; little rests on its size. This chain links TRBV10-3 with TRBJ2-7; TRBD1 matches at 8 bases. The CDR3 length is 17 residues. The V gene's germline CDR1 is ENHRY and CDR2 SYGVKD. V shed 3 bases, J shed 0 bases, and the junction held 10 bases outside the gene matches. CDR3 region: CAISEALTGDHSYEQYF. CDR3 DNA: TGTGCCATCAGTGAAGCCCTGACAGGGGACCACTCCTACGAGCAGTACTTC.

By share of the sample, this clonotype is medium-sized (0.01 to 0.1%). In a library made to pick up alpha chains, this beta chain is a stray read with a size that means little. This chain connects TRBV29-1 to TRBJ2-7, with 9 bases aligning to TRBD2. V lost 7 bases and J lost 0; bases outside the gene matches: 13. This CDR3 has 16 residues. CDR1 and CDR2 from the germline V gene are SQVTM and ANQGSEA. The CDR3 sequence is CSAGGMTSGLSYEQYF. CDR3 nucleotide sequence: TGCAGCGCTGGGGGGATGACTAGCGGACTCTCCTACGAGCAGTACTTC.

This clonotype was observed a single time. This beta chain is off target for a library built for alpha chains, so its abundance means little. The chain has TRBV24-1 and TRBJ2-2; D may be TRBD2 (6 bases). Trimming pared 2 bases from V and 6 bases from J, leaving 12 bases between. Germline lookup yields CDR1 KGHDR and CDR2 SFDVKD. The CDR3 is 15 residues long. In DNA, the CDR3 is TGTGCCACCAGTGATTCGGAGGGTCGGTCCGGGGAGCTGTTTTTT. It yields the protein CATSDSEGRSGELFF.

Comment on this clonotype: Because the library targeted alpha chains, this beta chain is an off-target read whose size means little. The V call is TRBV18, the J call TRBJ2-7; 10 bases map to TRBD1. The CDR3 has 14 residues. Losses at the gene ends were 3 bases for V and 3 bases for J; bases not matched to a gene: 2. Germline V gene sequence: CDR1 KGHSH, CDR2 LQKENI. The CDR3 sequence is CASSPRTGGYEQYF. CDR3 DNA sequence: TGTGCCAGCTCACCCCGGACAGGGGGCTACGAGCAGTACTTC.

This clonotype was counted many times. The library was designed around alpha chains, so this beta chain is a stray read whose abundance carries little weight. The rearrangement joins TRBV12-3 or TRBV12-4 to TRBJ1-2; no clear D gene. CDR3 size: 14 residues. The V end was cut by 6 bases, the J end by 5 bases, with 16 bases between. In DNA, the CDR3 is TGTGCCAGCAGCTTGGACGGAGATGCATATGGCTACACCTTC. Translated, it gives CASSLDGDAYGYTF.

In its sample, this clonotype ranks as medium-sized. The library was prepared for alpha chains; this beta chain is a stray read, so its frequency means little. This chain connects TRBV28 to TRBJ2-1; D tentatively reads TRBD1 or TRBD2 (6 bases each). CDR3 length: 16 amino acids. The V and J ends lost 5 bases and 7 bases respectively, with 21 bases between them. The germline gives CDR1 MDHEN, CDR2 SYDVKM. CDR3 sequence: CASSLSGTPRGNEQFF. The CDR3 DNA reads TGTGCCAGCAGTCTCTCCGGGACACCTCGGGGGAATGAGCAGTTCTTC. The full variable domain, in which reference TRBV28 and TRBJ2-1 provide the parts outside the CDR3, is DVKVTQSSRYLVKRTGEKVFLECVQDMDHENMFWYRQDPGLGLRLIYFSYDVKMKEKGDIPEGYSVSREKKERFSLILESASTNQTSMYLCASSLSGTPRGNEQFFGPGTRLTVL.

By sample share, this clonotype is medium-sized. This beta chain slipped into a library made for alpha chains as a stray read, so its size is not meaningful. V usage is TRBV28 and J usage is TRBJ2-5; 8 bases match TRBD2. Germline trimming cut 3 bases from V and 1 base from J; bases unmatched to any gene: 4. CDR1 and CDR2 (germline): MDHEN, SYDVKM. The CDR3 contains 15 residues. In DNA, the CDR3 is TGTGCCAGCAGTTTGCGGGGGGCGTTCCAAGAGACCCAGTACTTC. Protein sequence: CASSLRGAFQETQYF. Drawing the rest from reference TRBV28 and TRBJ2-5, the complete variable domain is DVKVTQSSRYLVKRTGEKVFLECVQDMDHENMFWYRQDPGLGLRLIYFSYDVKMKEKGDIPEGYSVSREKKERFSLILESASTNQTSMYLCASSLRGAFQETQYFGPGTRLLVL.

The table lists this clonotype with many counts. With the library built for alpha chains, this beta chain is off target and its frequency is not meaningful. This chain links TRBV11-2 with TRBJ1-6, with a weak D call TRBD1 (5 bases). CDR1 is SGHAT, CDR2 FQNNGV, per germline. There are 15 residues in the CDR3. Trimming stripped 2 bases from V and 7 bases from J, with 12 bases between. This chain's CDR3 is CASSLTDSVNSPLHF. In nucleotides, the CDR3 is TGTGCCAGCAGCTTAACCGACAGTGTGAATTCACCCCTCCACTTT.

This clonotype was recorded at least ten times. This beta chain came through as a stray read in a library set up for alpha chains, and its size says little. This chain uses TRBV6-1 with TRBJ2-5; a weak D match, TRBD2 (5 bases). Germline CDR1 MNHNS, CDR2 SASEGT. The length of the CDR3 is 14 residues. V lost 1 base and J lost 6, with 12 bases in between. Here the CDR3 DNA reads TGTGCCAGCAGTGAAGAGGAGGTTCGAAAGACCCAGTACTTC. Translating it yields CASSEEEVRKTQYF.